Shown below are 8 T cell receptor beta chains from a single sample sequenced in a study of T-cell memory formation after mild COVID-19. A single record per CDR3 protein comes from TCRdb applying MiXCR to the 5' RACE reads. The repertoire has about 430,000 distinct CDR3 sequences, 20% to 25% of them found once; the top ten carry 8.8%. Sequenced: PBMCs or a T cell subset sorted from them (not recorded which). These TCRs come from an adult woman who had mild COVID-19 (a few samples of this study predate the infection). Cell type and time point are not known.

Comment on this clonotype: At one end the junction does not follow the germline gene, possibly because of a read error. The chain recombines TRBV7-2 with TRBJ2-4; 9 nucleotides align to TRBD1. Germline V gives CDR1 SGHTA, CDR2 FQGNSA. This CDR3 region has 12 residues. CDR3 amino acids: CASSPGTGSPDF. The CDR3 nucleotides read TGTGCCAGCAGCCCCGGGACAGGGTCGCCCGACTTC.

The CDR3 loop is CASSLPRQADNEQFF. The CDR3 DNA is TGTGCCAGCAGTTTACCCCGGCAGGCGGACAATGAGCAGTTCTTC. This chain uses TRBV12-3 or TRBV12-4 with TRBJ2-1; D is ambiguous. CDR3 size: 15 residues. The V gene lost 2 bases and the J gene lost 5 bases, with 13 bases spanning the gap.

This clonotype appeared a few times. This chain uses TRBV3-1 with TRBJ2-3, with 7 nucleotides matching TRBD2. This CDR3 spans 14 amino acids. Germline assignment: CDR1 LGHDT and CDR2 YNNKEL (reference sequence). J lost 2 bases, V lost 3 bases, and 2 bases had no gene match. For the CDR3, the DNA is TGTGCCAGCAGCCATCGGGGGGTCACAGATACGCAGTATTTT. The encoded protein is CASSHRGVTDTQYF.

The V call is TRBV12-3 or TRBV12-4, the J call TRBJ2-7; 11 nucleotides match TRBD2. J was trimmed by 0 bases and V by 8 bases; bases with no gene match: 12. The CDR3 runs 17 residues. This chain's CDR3 is CASGPGRLAGTSYEQYF. CDR3 DNA: TGTGCCAGCGGGCCGGGCAGACTAGCGGGGACCTCCTACGAGCAGTACTTC.

Here the CDR3 DNA reads TGTGCCAGCAGTGACTTGTTCGTGTCAGAGGCCTACGAGCAGTACTTC. Protein: CASSDLFVSEAYEQYF. The rearrangement joins TRBV2 to TRBJ2-7; unclear D gene. This CDR3 is 16 amino acids long. From germline, CDR1 is SNHLY and CDR2 FYNNEI. V dropped 3 bases and J dropped 2 bases, with 17 bases sitting between them.

This clonotype has only a few counts. CDR3 in DNA: TGTGCCAGCAGATGGACGGTGAACACTGAAGCTTTCTTT. Amino acids: CASRWTVNTEAFF. The chain uses TRBV27 and TRBJ1-1; D is uncertain. Germline lookup yields CDR1 MNHEY and CDR2 SMNVEV (reference sequence). Trimming took 6 bases from V and 0 from J, leaving 8 bases between them. There are 13 residues in the CDR3.

The table lists this clonotype with a few counts. This chain joins TRBV10-3 and TRBJ2-7, with 12 positions matching TRBD2. The length of the CDR3 is 13 residues. Germline CDR1 reads ENHRY; CDR2 reads SYGVKD. The J segment lost 3 bases and the V segment lost 10 bases, leaving 4 bases of the junction unmatched. Here the CDR3 reads CATLAGGGYEQYF. In DNA form, the CDR3 reads TGTGCCACACTAGCGGGAGGCGGCTACGAGCAGTACTTC.

The chain links TRBV19 to TRBJ1-1; 8 positions agree with TRBD1. The length of the CDR3 is 14 residues. Trimming cost V 3 bases and J 3 bases; bases outside gene matches: 3. Germline assignment: CDR1 LNHDA and CDR2 SQIVND (reference sequence). CDR3 sequence reads: CASSIMDRDTEAFF. CDR3 in DNA: TGTGCCAGTAGTATCATGGACAGGGACACTGAAGCTTTCTTT.